This T cell receptor (beta chain) is from a study of Ad26.COV2.S vaccination and SARS-CoV-2 variants. Study-wide context: Vaccine-arm donor from the placebo-controlled COV1001 Ad26.COV2.S trial.

Study-level findings and limits: The analyses of TCR breadth and depth may have understated the size of total T cell responses.

Sample treatment: around 19 received Ad26.COV2.S at low or high dose, single or two shots; about 5 received placebo; per-sample allocation not given. Repertoires come from day 63 after the first vaccine or placebo injection. As to this clone: Its antigen is unidentified.

TCRdb's copy holds only in-frame clones and misses some; the assay was immunoSEQ multiplex PCR. Of around 300,000 clones in the sample, 75% to 90% were seen once. Germline CDR1 is MGHRA and CDR2 is YSYEKL. Trimming cost V 4 bases and J 0 bases; bases outside gene matches: 11. The CDR3 is 18 amino acids. The sample here was peripheral blood, taken in a trial of Ad26.COV2.S vaccine versus placebo. The source of this sequence is a person between 18 and 59 years old who received the Ad26.COV2.S COVID-19 vaccine or a placebo. The chain is built from TRBV4-1 and TRBJ1-3; 8 bases are a match to TRBD1. CDR3: CASSPYRTGFNSGNTIYF. The CDR3 DNA reads TGCGCCAGCAGCCCTTACCGGACAGGGTTCAACTCTGGAAACACCATATATTTT.